This T cell receptor (beta chain) was recorded in a study of blood T cell repertoires in COVID-19. At the level of the study: Specimens from acute and convalescent COVID-19 originated in the United States, Italy and Spain. T cells, B-cell-depleted T cells, or PBMCs provided the cDNA or gDNA that served as material.

Original data processing: Estimated nucleated cell counts came from reference gene primer amplification. Produced via immunoSEQ multiplex PCR; TCRdb's table is partial and in-frame only. The V and J calls and clone size were taken over from that table, and D and trimming were inferred from the DNA. The sample has over 60,000 clones, over 75% seen once. This sequence originates from a man aged 65 to 79 with active or convalescent COVID-19. The sample was peripheral blood.

DNA of the CDR3: TGTGCCAGCAGCTTGGTCGAGCGGGAGGGCTCGGAGCAGTACTTC. Translation: CASSLVEREGSEQYF. The chain uses TRBV5-6 and TRBJ2-7; 10 bases match TRBD2. V lost 0 bases and J lost 7; bases outside the gene matches: 7. The germline gives CDR1 SGHDT, CDR2 YYEEEE. The CDR3 extends over 15 amino acids.